Reported below is one T cell receptor beta chain. Its antigen is not yet known. Nothing much larger sits one base from this clone, and base qualities are not available. This entry comes from a study of OX40 agonist ivuxolimab in advanced cancers. With regard to the full study: Ivuxolimab, which targeted the costimulatory receptor OX40 (CD134), was an agonistic, fully human IgG2 monoclonal antibody. Intravenous ivuxolimab was administered to patients every 2 weeks at six dose levels: 0.01, 0.1, 0.3, 1.5, 3 and 10 mg/kg. Of the 50 or so patients in dose escalation, about 20 had hepatocellular carcinoma, around 15 had melanoma, 9 had renal cell carcinoma and 9 had head and neck cancer. In the dose-escalation cohort, 65% to 90% of patients were male, and the mean age was approximately 60 years, with a range of 23 to 79. Patients were allowed to have had prior anti-PD-1, anti-PD-L1 or anti-CTLA-4 therapy, and more than 30% of the dose-escalation patients had previously received checkpoint inhibitors. Three dose-escalation patients achieved partial responses, one with hepatocellular carcinoma and two with cutaneous melanoma. The point of sequencing TCRbeta in the periphery was to test whether ivuxolimab changed TCR sequence diversity and drove clonal T-cell expansion. The paper covers the monotherapy dose-escalation part of the phase I ivuxolimab trial, which included N of about 50 patients.

The study at large found these results: Low levels of normalized T-cell clonal expansion were also seen in some patients who did not respond. In the 0.1-3.0 mg/kg groups, partial responders had among the lowest normalized peripheral clonal expansion, particularly in CD8+ T cells. Which antigens the clonally expanded peripheral T cells were specific for was not determined. At doses of 0.1 to 3.0 mg/kg, clonal expansion of both CD4+ and CD8+ T cells in blood was seen between baseline and week 6. After ivuxolimab, more expanded clones were found on average in CD8+ T cells than in CD4+ T cells.

Genomic DNA was isolated from the sorted cells so that the TCRbeta CDR3 region could be sequenced. The immunoSEQ Assay was used to sequence the TCRbeta CDR3 regions. TCRdb mirrors the immuneACCESS table, restricted to in-frame sequences. Some clones are absent from its copies; in checked studies, under half trace to an unresolved V gene, and the reason for the others is unknown. The sample profile shows some 64,000 clones; 92% of them were found once. 0.62% of the sample is taken by the ten largest. The trial excluded patients who had a history of autoimmune disease or who were on systemic immunosuppression. Peripheral blood for TCR sequencing was collected from all dose cohorts at baseline, on cycle 4 day 1, and on cycle 7 day 1. The samples were drawn from a first-in-human, open-label, multicenter phase I dose-escalation trial of ivuxolimab. The trial enrolled adults with locally advanced or metastatic head and neck squamous cell, hepatocellular, melanoma or renal cell carcinoma. Before TCR sequencing, CD4+ T cells and CD8+ T cells were sorted from peripheral blood as separate populations.

From a lookup of the germline V gene (reference sequence), CDR1 and CDR2 are MNHEY and SMNVEV. V was cut back by 1 base and J by 4 bases, leaving a gap of 12 bases between them. Reading from cysteine to phenylalanine, the CDR3 counts 15 amino acids. The only DNA kept is the CDR3, 45 bases in frame from the first base. The sample was CD4+ or CD8+ T cells sorted from blood, taken in a trial of the OX40 agonist ivuxolimab. The chain was built from TRBV27 and TRBJ2-3, with TRBD2 as a weak D call on 6 bases. The source is an adult with an advanced solid tumor such as melanoma, head and neck, liver or kidney cancer. The sequenced DNA is TGTGCCAGCAGTTTATACCGGGGGATTGCAGATACGCAGTATTTT. Translated, this gives CASSLYRGIADTQYF.